What follows are 9 T cell receptor beta chains derived from one specimen sequenced in a study of T cell responses to AZD1222 COVID-19 vaccine. Clones were read by immunoSEQ multiplex PCR, and TCRdb kept only the in-frame ones, dropping some. Of under 35,000 clones listed, roughly 90% are singletons. The sample here was peripheral blood, taken on day 0 of AZD1222 vaccination. The receptors were gathered from an adult in good health.

The chain is built from TRBV7-2 and TRBJ2-2; TRBD1 or TRBD2 may be the D gene (5 bases each). Trimming pared 0 bases from V and 6 bases from J, leaving 5 bases between. From germline, CDR1 is SGHTA and CDR2 FQGNSA. CDR3 length: 13 amino acids. As DNA, the CDR3 is TGTGCCAGCAGCTTAGCGGGGGCCGGGGAGCTGTTTTTT. Translation gives CASSLAGAGELFF. The full variable domain, with the rest looked up from reference TRBV7-2 and TRBJ2-2, is GAGVSQSPSNKVTEKGKDVELRCDPISGHTALYWYRQSLGQGLEFLIYFQGNSAPDKSGLPSDRFSAERTGGSVSTLTIQRTQQEDSAVYLCASSLAGAGELFFGEGSRLTVL.

This chain links TRBV7-9 with TRBJ2-2; TRBD1 might be the D (5 bases). Germline values: CDR1 SEHNR, CDR2 FQNEAQ (reference sequence). The CDR3 is made up of 15 amino acids. Trimming took off 2 bases at V and 2 bases at J, with 9 bases between the two ends. CDR3 coding DNA: TGTGCCAGCAGCTTACAGGGCCCTAACACCGGGGAGCTGTTTTTT. It yields the protein CASSLQGPNTGELFF.

The chain is built from TRBV11-2 and TRBJ2-7; D may match TRBD1 or TRBD2 (5 bases each). V lost 5 bases and J 0 bases, leaving 20 bases between the germline ends. Germline CDR1 reads SGHAT; CDR2 reads FQNNGV. There are 17 residues in the CDR3. The CDR3 protein is CASSLWTGTRSSYEQYF. In DNA, the CDR3 is TGTGCCAGCAGCCTATGGACCGGGACCCGAAGCTCCTACGAGCAGTACTTC.

The rearrangement links TRBV7-2 to TRBJ1-4; 8 bases are shared with TRBD1. The V gene end was trimmed by 1 base and the J gene end by 8 bases; junction bases not matched to a gene: 12. From germline, CDR1 is SGHTA and CDR2 FQGNSA. This CDR3 spans 17 amino acids. As DNA, the CDR3 is TGTGCCAGCAGCTTAGTGCAGGGGGCGATTCTTCGAGAAAAACTGTTTTTT. Translation gives CASSLVQGAILREKLFF.

V is TRBV29-1 and J is TRBJ1-4; possibly TRBD1 for D (6 bases). The CDR3 is made up of 13 amino acids. Germline CDR1 reads SQVTM; CDR2 reads ANQGSEA. V was pared by 7 bases and J by 5 bases, with 14 bases between. DNA of the CDR3: TGCAGCGGTGGAGAGGGGGGGAATGAAAAACTGTTTTTT. Amino acid sequence: CSGGEGGNEKLFF.

CDR3: CASRERRVNYGYTF. In nucleotides, the CDR3 is TGTGCCAGCAGAGAGCGACGGGTTAACTATGGCTACACCTTC. This chain uses TRBV2 with TRBJ1-2; D remains ambiguous. CDR1 and CDR2 (germline): SNHLY, FYNNEI. The CDR3 has 14 amino acids. Trimming left V 6 bases short and J 1 base short, with 12 bases between.

The chain joins TRBV9 to TRBJ2-4, with 9 bases that match TRBD2. The CDR3 is 13 residues long. Trimming at V came to 1 base and at J to 13 bases, leaving 6 bases not matched to a gene. Germline assignment: CDR1 SGDLS and CDR2 YYNGEE. Here the CDR3 DNA reads TGTGCCAGCAGCGTATCGGGGACTAGCATCCAGTACTTC. Its translation: CASSVSGTSIQYF.

This chain links TRBV7-2 with TRBJ1-6, with D perhaps matching TRBD1 (5 bases). There are 15 residues in the CDR3. V lost 6 bases and J lost 5, with 14 bases in between. The V gene's germline CDR1 is SGHTA and CDR2 FQGNSA. This CDR3 is CASSSDSFNNSPLHF. The CDR3 nucleotides are TGTGCCAGCAGTAGTGACAGTTTCAATAATTCACCCCTCCACTTT.

This clone has more than one count but fewer than ten. V gene TRBV5-1 combines with J gene TRBJ2-2; a possible D gene is TRBD1 (5 bases). V was trimmed by 1 base and J by 6 bases, leaving 16 bases between them. CDR1 and CDR2 (germline): SGHRS, YFSETQ. The CDR3 sequence is 16 residues long. The CDR3 loop reads CASSLTGARLSGELFF. The CDR3 nucleotides read TGCGCCAGCAGCTTGACTGGGGCACGATTATCCGGGGAGCTGTTTTTT.